What follows describes a single T cell receptor beta chain. Here immunoSEQ multiplex PCR was the method, and the copy in TCRdb shows in-frame clones only, minus some. The table shows 250,000 to 350,000 clones, with around 90% occurring only once. The data are from a study of blood T cell repertoires in COVID-19. V lost 4 bases, J lost 4 bases, and 6 bases stayed unmatched. This CDR3 is 15 amino acids long. Germline V gene lookup returns CDR1 MNHEY and CDR2 SVGAGI. The J gene is TRBJ2-7, the V gene TRBV6-5; 11 bases fit TRBD1. Sequenced input: peripheral blood. The source is a middle-aged woman who had recovered from COVID-19. The CDR3 region has the DNA TGTGCCAGCAGTTTCCGGACAGGGGGCTGGTACGAGCAGTACTTC. Its protein product is CASSFRTGGWYEQYF.